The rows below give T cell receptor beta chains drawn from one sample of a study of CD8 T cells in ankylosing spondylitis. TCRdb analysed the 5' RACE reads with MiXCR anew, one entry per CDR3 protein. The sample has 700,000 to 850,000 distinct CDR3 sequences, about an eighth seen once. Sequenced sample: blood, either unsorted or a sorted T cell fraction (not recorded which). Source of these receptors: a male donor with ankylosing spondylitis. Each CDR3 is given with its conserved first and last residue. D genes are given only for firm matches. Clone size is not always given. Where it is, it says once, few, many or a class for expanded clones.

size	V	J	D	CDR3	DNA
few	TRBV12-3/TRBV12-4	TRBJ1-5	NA	CASSLARFSNQPQHF	TGTGCCAGCAGTTTAGCCAGGTTTAGCAATCAGCCCCAGCATTTT
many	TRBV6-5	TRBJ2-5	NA	CASSYRIWGETQYF	TGTGCCAGCAGTTACCGCATCTGGGGAGAGACCCAGTACTTC
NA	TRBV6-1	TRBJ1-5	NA	CASRFKGGPSNQPQHF	TGTGCCAGCAGGTTCAAGGGGGGCCCTAGCAATCAGCCCCAGCATTTT
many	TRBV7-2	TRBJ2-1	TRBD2	CASSPWTSSYNEQFF	TGTGCCAGCAGCCCCTGGACTAGTTCCTACAATGAGCAGTTCTTC
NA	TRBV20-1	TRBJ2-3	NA	CSAHLTDTQYF	TGCAGTGCTCACCTCACAGATACGCAGTATTTT
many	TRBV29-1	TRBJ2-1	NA	CSVVGDEQIGDEQFF	TGCAGCGTTGTTGGAGACGAGCAAATTGGGGATGAGCAGTTCTTC
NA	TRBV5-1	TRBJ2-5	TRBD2	CASRPLAGGFQETQYF	TGCGCCAGCAGGCCCCTAGCGGGAGGGTTCCAAGAGACCCAGTACTTC
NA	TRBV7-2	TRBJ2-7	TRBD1	CASRSGQGTLEQYF	TGTGCCAGCAGGTCAGGACAGGGAACGCTCGAGCAGTACTTC
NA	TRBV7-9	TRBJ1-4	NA	CASSFPGQNEKLFF	TGTGCCAGCAGTTTCCCGGGACAAAATGAAAAACTGTTTTTT
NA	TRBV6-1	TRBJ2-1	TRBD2	CASNARESGRLHEQFF	TGTGCCAGCAACGCTCGGGAGAGCGGGAGACTCCATGAGCAGTTCTTC
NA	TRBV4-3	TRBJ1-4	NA	CASSRGGWGNEKLFF	TGCGCCAGCAGCCGCGGGGGCTGGGGTAATGAAAAACTGTTTTTT
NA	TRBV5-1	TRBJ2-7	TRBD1	CASSSEYRGYEQYF	TGCGCCAGCAGCTCGGAGTACAGGGGCTACGAGCAGTACTTC
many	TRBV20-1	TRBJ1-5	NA	CSASGLFQPQHF	TGCAGTGCTAGTGGATTATTTCAGCCCCAGCATTTT
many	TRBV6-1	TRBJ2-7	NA	CASSPSEGYEQYF	TGTGCCAGCAGTCCCTCTGAAGGCTACGAGCAGTACTTC
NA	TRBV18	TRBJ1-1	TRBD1	CASSRHQSTGEGEAFF	TGTGCCAGCTCACGCCACCAATCGACAGGGGAAGGTGAAGCTTTCTTT
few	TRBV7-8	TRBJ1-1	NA	CASSPIWRTEAFF	TGTGCCAGCAGCCCAATCTGGCGCACTGAAGCTTTCTTT
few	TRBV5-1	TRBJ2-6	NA	CASSMGGANVLTF	TGCGCCAGCTCGATGGGAGGGGCCAACGTCCTGACTTTC
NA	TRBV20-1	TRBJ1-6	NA	CSARATGSTNSPLHF	TGCAGTGCTAGAGCGACGGGCAGCACCAATTCACCCCTCCACTTT
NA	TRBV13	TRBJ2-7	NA	CASTQTLDFGEQYF	TGTGCCAGCACCCAGACCCTGGATTTCGGGGAGCAGTACTTC
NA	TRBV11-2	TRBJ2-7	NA	CASSWSVGTSYEQYF	TGTGCCAGCAGCTGGTCGGTGGGGACCTCCTACGAGCAGTACTTC
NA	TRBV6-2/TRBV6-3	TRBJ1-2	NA	CASSYSKAPLHQGINYGYTF	TGTGCCAGCAGTTACTCGAAGGCCCCCCTACACCAGGGAATTAACTATGGCTACACCTTC
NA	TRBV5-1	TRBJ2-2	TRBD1	CASRTGTANTGELFF	TGCGCCAGCAGAACCGGGACAGCGAACACCGGGGAGCTGTTTTTT
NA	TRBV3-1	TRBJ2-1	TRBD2	CASSQEGLAAYNEQFF	TGTGCCAGCAGCCAGGAAGGACTAGCGGCTTACAATGAGCAGTTCTTC
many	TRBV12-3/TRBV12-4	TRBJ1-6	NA	CASSTANSPLHF	TGTGCCAGCAGTACAGCGAATTCACCCCTCCACTTT
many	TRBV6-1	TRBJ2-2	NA	CASSPLTGSTGELFF	TGTGCCAGCAGTCCCCTTACCGGGAGCACCGGGGAGCTGTTTTTT
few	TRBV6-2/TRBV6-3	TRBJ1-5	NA	CASSYGLGRGGNQPQHF	TGTGCCAGCAGTTACGGTCTGGGGAGGGGAGGCAATCAGCCCCAGCATTTT
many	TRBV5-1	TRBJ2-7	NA	CASSRNWDNPYEQYF	TGCGCCAGCAGTCGGAATTGGGACAACCCCTACGAGCAGTACTTC
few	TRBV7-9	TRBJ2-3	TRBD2	CASSPSGLAGPQRTQYF	TGTGCCAGCAGCCCATCCGGACTAGCCGGCCCTCAGAGGACGCAGTATTTT
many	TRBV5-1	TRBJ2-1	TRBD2	CASSFPSGSNEQFF	TGCGCCAGCAGCTTTCCTAGCGGGAGTAATGAGCAGTTCTTC
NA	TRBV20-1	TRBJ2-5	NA	CSAREGPEETQYF	TGCAGTGCTAGAGAAGGGCCCGAAGAGACCCAGTACTTC